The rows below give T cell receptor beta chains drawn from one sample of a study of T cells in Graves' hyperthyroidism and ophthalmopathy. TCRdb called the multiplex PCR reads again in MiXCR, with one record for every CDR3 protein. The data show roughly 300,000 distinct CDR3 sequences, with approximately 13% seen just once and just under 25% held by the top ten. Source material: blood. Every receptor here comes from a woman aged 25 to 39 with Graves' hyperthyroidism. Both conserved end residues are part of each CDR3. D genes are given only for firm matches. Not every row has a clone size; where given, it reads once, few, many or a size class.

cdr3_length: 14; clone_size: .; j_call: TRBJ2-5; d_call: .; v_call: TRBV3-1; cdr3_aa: CASSQTRALETQYF; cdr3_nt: TGTGCCAGCAGCCAGACAAGGGCTCTGGAGACCCAGTACTTC
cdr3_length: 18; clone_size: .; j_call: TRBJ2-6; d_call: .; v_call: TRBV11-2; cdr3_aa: CASSQGKWPSSGANVLTF; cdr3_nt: TGCGCCAGCAGCCAGGGGAAATGGCCCAGCTCTGGGGCCAACGTCCTGACTTTC
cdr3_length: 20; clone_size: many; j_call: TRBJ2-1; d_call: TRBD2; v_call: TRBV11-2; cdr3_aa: CASSLVTGTSGSSSYNEQFF; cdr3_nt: TGTGCCAGCAGCTTAGTGACTGGGACTAGCGGGAGTAGTTCCTACAATGAGCAGTTCTTC
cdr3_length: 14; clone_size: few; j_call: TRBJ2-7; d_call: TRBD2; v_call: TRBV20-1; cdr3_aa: CSAALSGRSYEQYF; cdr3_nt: TGCAGTGCTGCGCTTAGCGGGAGATCGTACGAGCAGTACTTC
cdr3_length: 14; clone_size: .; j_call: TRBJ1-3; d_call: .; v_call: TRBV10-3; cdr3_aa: CAISNQGSGNTIYF; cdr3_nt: TGTGCCATCAGTAACCAGGGCTCTGGAAACACCATATATTTT
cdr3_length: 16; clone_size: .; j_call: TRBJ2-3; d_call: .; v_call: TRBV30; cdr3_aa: CAWSVHGGRGTDTQYF; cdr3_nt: TGTGCCTGGAGTGTACACGGGGGACGCGGCACAGATACGCAGTATTTT
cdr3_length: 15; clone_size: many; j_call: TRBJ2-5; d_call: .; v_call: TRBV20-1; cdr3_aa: CSAVRIGETGETQYF; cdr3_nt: TGCAGTGCTGTCAGGATCGGGGAGACGGGGGAGACCCAGTACTTC
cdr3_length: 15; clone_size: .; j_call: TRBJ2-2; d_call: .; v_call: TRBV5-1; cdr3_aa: CASSSNNLGTGELFF; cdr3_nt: TGCGCCAGCAGCTCGAATAACCTGGGAACCGGGGAGCTGTTTTTT
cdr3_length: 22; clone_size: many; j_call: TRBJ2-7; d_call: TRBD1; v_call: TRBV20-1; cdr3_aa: CSARPGQGALGDSAGSAYEQYF; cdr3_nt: TGCAGTGCTAGGCCGGGACAGGGGGCGCTTGGGGATTCCGCGGGATCGGCGTACGAGCAGTACTTC
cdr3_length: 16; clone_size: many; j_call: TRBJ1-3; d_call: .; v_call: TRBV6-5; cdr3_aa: CASSYGAGLSGNTIYF; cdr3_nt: TGTGCCAGCAGTTATGGGGCGGGCCTTTCGGGAAACACCATATATTTT
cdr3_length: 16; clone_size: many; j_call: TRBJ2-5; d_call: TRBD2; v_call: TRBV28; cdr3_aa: CASSFLTSGYQETQYF; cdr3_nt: TGTGCCAGCAGTTTCCTGACTAGCGGATACCAAGAGACCCAGTACTTC
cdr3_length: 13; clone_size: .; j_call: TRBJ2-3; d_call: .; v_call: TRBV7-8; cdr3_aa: CASSIPSGDTQYF; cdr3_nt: TGTGCCAGCAGCATACCAAGCGGAGATACGCAGTATTTT
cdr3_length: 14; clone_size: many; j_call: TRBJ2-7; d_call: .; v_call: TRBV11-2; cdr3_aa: CASSSSRGSYEQYF; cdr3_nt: TGTGCCAGCAGCTCCTCAAGGGGCTCCTACGAGCAGTACTTC
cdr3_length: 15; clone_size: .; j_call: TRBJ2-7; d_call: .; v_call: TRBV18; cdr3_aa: CASSPPGIGAYEQYF; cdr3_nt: TGTGCCAGCTCACCGCCGGGGATTGGTGCCTACGAGCAGTACTTC
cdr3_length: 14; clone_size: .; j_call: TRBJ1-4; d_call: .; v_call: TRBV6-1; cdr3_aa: CASTHAGQGEKLFF; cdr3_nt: TGTGCCAGCACCCACGCGGGGCAGGGTGAAAAACTGTTTTTT
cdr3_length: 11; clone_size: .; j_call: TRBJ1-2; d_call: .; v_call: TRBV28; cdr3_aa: CASSSTHGYTF; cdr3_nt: TGTGCCAGCAGTTCCACTCATGGCTACACCTTC
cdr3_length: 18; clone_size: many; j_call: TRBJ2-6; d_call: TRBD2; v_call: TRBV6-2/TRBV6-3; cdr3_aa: CASSNALGGQSGANVLTF; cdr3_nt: TGTGCCAGCAGTAACGCCCTGGGAGGGCAATCTGGGGCCAACGTCCTGACTTTC
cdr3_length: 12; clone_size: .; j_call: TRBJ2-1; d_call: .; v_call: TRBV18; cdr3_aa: CASSPLRDEQFF; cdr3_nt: TGTGCCAGCTCACCCCTTCGGGATGAGCAGTTCTTC
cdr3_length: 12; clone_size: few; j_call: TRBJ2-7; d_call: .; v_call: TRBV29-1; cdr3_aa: CSVGLGTYEQYF; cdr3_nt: TGCAGCGTTGGACTAGGGACCTACGAGCAGTACTTC
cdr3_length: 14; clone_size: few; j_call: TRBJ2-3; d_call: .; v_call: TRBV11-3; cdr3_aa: CASSLGGSSDTQYF; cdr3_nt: TGTGCCAGCAGCTTAGGAGGGAGCTCAGATACGCAGTATTTT
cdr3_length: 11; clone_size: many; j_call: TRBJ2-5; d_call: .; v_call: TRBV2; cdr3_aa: CASSGGETQYF; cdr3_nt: TGTGCCAGCAGCGGCGGTGAGACCCAGTACTTC
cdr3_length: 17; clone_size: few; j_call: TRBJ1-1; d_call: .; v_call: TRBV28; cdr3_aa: CAGSHPSLGGRNTEAFF; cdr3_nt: TGTGCCGGCAGCCACCCCTCGTTGGGGGGCCGGAACACTGAAGCTTTCTTT
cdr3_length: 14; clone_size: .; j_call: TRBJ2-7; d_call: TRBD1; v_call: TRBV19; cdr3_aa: CASSIRTGSYEQYF; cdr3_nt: TGTGCCAGTAGTATTAGGACAGGGTCCTACGAGCAGTACTTC
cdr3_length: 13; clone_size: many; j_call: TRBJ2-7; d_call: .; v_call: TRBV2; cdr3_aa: CASRPKGDSEQYF; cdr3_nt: TGTGCCAGCAGGCCGAAGGGAGACAGCGAGCAGTACTTC
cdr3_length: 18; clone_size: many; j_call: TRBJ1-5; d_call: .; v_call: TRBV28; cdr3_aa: CASSSAPRPIVSNQPQHF; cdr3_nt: TGTGCCAGCAGTTCCGCCCCGCGGCCTATTGTGAGCAATCAGCCCCAGCATTTT
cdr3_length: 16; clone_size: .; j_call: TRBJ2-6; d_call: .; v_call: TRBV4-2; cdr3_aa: CASSQDGSTGANVLTF; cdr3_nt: TGTGCCAGCAGCCAAGACGGTTCAACTGGGGCCAACGTCCTGACTTTC
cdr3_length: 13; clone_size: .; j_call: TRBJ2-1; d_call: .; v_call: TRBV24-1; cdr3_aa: CATSRGGFDEQFF; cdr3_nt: TGTGCCACTAGCAGGGGAGGGTTTGATGAGCAGTTCTTC